Listed below are T cell receptor beta chains from one sample, sequenced in a study of cytomegalovirus exposure and HLA in healthy donors. Produced via immunoSEQ multiplex PCR; TCRdb's table is partial and in-frame only. This table holds about 130,000 clones, about 84% found once. What was sequenced was PBMCs. The receptors were sampled from a boy aged 10-17 years in good health and CMV-seronegative. Both conserved end residues are part of each CDR3. Each record gives: D gene, V gene, J gene, clone size, CDR3 protein, CDR3 DNA. D genes are given only for firm matches. A row's size may be missing; if present it is once, few, many or a size class.

>-|TRBV12-2|TRBJ1-2|-
CAAGRQGSYGYTF
TGTGCCGCGGGCCGCCAGGGGTCGTATGGCTACACCTTC
>-|TRBV30|TRBJ2-3|-
CAWSVEGPHSQYF
TGTGCCTGGAGTGTGGAGGGACCACACTCGCAGTATTTT
>TRBD1|TRBV4-3|TRBJ2-1|-
CASSQGLGTGRYNEQFF
TGCGCCAGCAGCCAGGGTCTGGGGACAGGTAGATACAATGAGCAGTTCTTC
>-|TRBV30|TRBJ1-4|-
CAWSQDNSEKLFF
TGTGCCTGGAGCCAAGACAACTCTGAAAAACTGTTTTTT
>TRBD1|TRBV4-1|TRBJ2-5|few
CASSQAQGETQYF
TGCGCCAGCAGCCAAGCACAGGGGGAGACCCAGTACTTC
>TRBD1|TRBV6-5|TRBJ1-1|once
CASRIGTGGDTEAFF
TGTGCCAGCCGAATAGGGACAGGGGGGGACACTGAAGCTTTCTTT
>-|TRBV7-2|TRBJ1-1|-
CASRQAGDTEAFF
TGTGCCAGCCGTCAGGCGGGAGATACTGAAGCTTTCTTT
>-|TRBV13|TRBJ1-4|-
CASSLSHGKLFF
TGTGCCAGCAGCTTATCCCACGGGAAACTGTTTTTT
>-|TRBV7-2|TRBJ2-3|-
CASSRERRIPTDTQYF
TGTGCCAGCAGCCGCGAAAGGCGGATTCCCACAGATACGCAGTATTTT
>-|TRBV15|TRBJ1-2|once
CATSSYPDSYYGYTF
TGTGCCACCAGCAGCTACCCCGACAGCTACTATGGCTACACCTTC
>-|TRBV30|TRBJ1-1|-
CAWGRLKSDTEASF
TGTGCCTGGGGGAGGTTAAAATCGGACACTGAAGCTTCCTTT
>-|TRBV27|TRBJ1-1|-
CASSSREFSPTEAFF
TGTGCCAGCAGTTCCAGGGAATTTAGTCCGACTGAAGCTTTCTTT
>-|TRBV30|TRBJ2-3|-
CAWSTRQASTDTQYF
TGTGCCTGGAGTACCCGACAGGCTAGCACAGATACGCAGTATTTT
>TRBD2|TRBV7-9|TRBJ2-7|-
CASSLGTSGLEQYF
TGTGCCAGCAGCTTGGGGACTAGCGGCCTCGAGCAGTACTTC
>-|TRBV13|TRBJ2-1|-
CASSSRTGYNEQFF
TGTGCCAGCAGCTCCCGAACAGGGTACAATGAGCAGTTCTTC
>-|TRBV5-4|TRBJ2-1|-
CASRPGEGVKGSYNEQFF
TGTGCCAGCAGACCCGGGGAGGGGGTAAAGGGCTCCTACAATGAGCAGTTCTTC
>TRBD2|TRBV7-6|TRBJ2-3|-
CAIGLALSTDTQYF
TGTGCCATCGGACTAGCGCTTAGCACAGATACGCAGTATTTT
>-|TRBV4-1|TRBJ2-1|-
CASSQARAGVHNEQFF
TGCGCCAGCAGCCAAGCAAGAGCCGGAGTACACAATGAGCAGTTCTTC
>-|TRBV30|TRBJ1-4|few
CAWSPTFRGEKLFF
TGTGCCTGGAGTCCGACTTTTAGGGGTGAAAAACTGTTTTTT
>TRBD1|TRBV11-2|TRBJ2-7|-
CASSFATGAYEQYF
TGTGCCAGCAGCTTCGCGACAGGGGCGTACGAGCAGTACTTC
>TRBD2|TRBV27|TRBJ2-7|-
CASRPTSGGVEQYF
TGTGCCAGCAGGCCAACTAGCGGGGGTGTCGAGCAGTACTTC
>-|TRBV5-4|TRBJ2-1|once
CASSRGGVARQGRAVNEQFF
TGTGCCAGCAGCCGGGGAGGAGTTGCCCGACAGGGAAGGGCTGTAAATGAGCAGTTCTTC